The 9 T cell receptor beta chains below come from one sample, sequenced in a study of T cells expressing NK-cell markers. Each CDR3 protein gets one entry in TCRdb, which reprocessed the 5' RACE reads and gives no DNA. This sample's clone table lists some 460,000 distinct CDR3 sequences. Sequenced sample: blood T cells: a sorted CD56 or NKG2C T cell subset, CD4+ or CD8+ T cells, or bulk PBMC T cells (not recorded which). The receptors were sampled from a woman aged 45 to 65 in good health.

This chain connects TRBV5-1 to TRBJ1-3. This CDR3 is 13 amino acids long. The germline V gene has CDR1 SGHRS and CDR2 YFSETQ. CDR3 amino acids: CASSINSGNTIYF.

The chain recombines TRBV9 with TRBJ2-1; TCRdb's D call of TRBD2 is untestable without DNA. This CDR3 is 18 amino acids long. Germline CDR1 SGDLS, CDR2 YYNGEE. The CDR3 reads CASSVEGSGMNSYNEQFF.

The chain recombines TRBV5-1 with TRBJ2-1; TCRdb picks TRBD1, but there is no DNA to check that call. The germline V gene has CDR1 SGHRS and CDR2 YFSETQ. This CDR3 contains 16 residues. The CDR3 here is CASSLGAGGSYNEQFF.

The gene calls are TRBV29-1 and TRBJ2-7. This CDR3 is 12 amino acids long. Germline V gene data show CDR1 as SQVTM and CDR2 as ANQGSEA. The CDR3 is CSGIYDGYEQYF.

The V and J genes are TRBV18 and TRBJ1-1. The CDR3 length is 14 residues. Per germline, CDR1 KGHSH and CDR2 LQKENI. The CDR3 sequence is CASSPLGADTEAFF.

The rearrangement uses TRBV5-1 and TRBJ2-3; TCRdb designates TRBD1, a call that cannot be tested without DNA. Germline V gives CDR1 SGHRS, CDR2 YFSETQ. The length of the CDR3 is 15 residues. The CDR3 loop is CASSGDTGRVHKQYF.

V usage is TRBV29-1 and J usage is TRBJ2-2. The germline V gene encodes CDR1 SQVTM and CDR2 ANQGSEA. The CDR3 contains 14 residues. CDR3 residues: CSALRMRNTGELFF.

The chain recombines TRBV6-5 with TRBJ2-7; TCRdb reports TRBD2, a call that lacks DNA to check it against. The CDR3 is 14 residues long. Looked up from germline, CDR1 is MNHEY and CDR2 is SVGAGI. The CDR3 protein is CASSYLGLVKEQYF.

The V gene is TRBV29-1, the J gene TRBJ2-1; the D call from TCRdb, TRBD1, cannot be confirmed without DNA. CDR3 length: 15 residues. Germline assignment: CDR1 SQVTM and CDR2 ANQGSEA. CDR3 region: CSVGGIATGSNEQFF.